Shown below are 10 T cell receptor beta chains from a single sample sequenced in a study of CD8 T cells in Susac syndrome. An amount of RNA that ranged from roughly 0.5 to 1 ug was reverse transcribed with random hexamers. TCRdb reprocessed the immunoSEQ multiplex PCR reads via MiXCR and lists one record per CDR3 protein. The data hold some 130,000 distinct CDR3 sequences, with about 95% observed a single time. Sequencing input: CD8+ T cells from PBMCs. The receptors come from a human donor with Susac syndrome.

In this sample, this clonotype turned up once. The gene calls are TRBV20-1 and TRBJ2-7; D is perhaps TRBD1 or TRBD2 (5 bases each). The germline gives CDR1 DFQATT, CDR2 SNEGSKA (reference sequence). V gave up 5 bases and J gave up 0 bases, with 11 bases separating them. The CDR3 consists of 13 residues. The CDR3 loop reads CSAEAGGSYEQYF. CDR3 in DNA: TGCAGTGCTGAGGCTGGGGGCTCCTACGAGCAGTACTTC.

The chain recombines TRBV27 with TRBJ1-2; perhaps TRBD1 as D (6 bases). CDR1 is MNHEY and CDR2 is SMNVEV in the germline V gene (reference sequence). The germline V and J ends were trimmed by 5 bases and 4 bases, with 11 bases remaining between them. This CDR3 has 13 residues. The CDR3: CASSPGGSYGYTF. The CDR3 DNA sequence: TGTGCCAGCAGTCCCGGGGGCAGCTATGGCTACACCTTC.

This clonotype is a singleton in its sample. CDR3 region: CASSQPDRLNDNEQFF. CDR3 coding DNA: TGTGCCAGCAGCCAGCCGGACAGGCTCAACGACAATGAGCAGTTCTTC. The rearrangement joins TRBV7-9 to TRBJ2-1; 7 bases align to TRBD1. Germline lookup yields CDR1 SEHNR and CDR2 FQNEAQ (reference sequence). The CDR3 sequence is 16 residues long. Trimming cost V 5 bases and J 5 bases; bases outside gene matches: 12.

The chain is built from TRBV7-9 and TRBJ2-7, with TRBD2 as a possible D gene (8 bases). This CDR3 is 19 amino acids long. Trimming removed 5 bases at V and 1 base at J, with 27 bases between. Per germline, CDR1 SEHNR and CDR2 FQNEAQ (reference sequence). CDR3 region: CASSPSMGQSREGSYEQYF. The CDR3 region has the DNA TGTGCCAGCAGCCCCTCGATGGGACAGAGTCGGGAGGGATCCTACGAGCAGTACTTC.

This chain connects TRBV6-5 to TRBJ2-7; a possible D gene is TRBD1 (5 bases). The CDR3 length is 14 residues. The V end lost 1 base, the J end lost 3 bases, and 10 bases lay between the germline ends. Germline CDR1 is MNHEY and CDR2 is SVGAGI. Here the CDR3 reads CASSYFSGNYEQYF. The CDR3 DNA follows: TGTGCCAGCAGTTACTTTTCAGGGAACTACGAGCAGTACTTC.

The rearrangement joins TRBV3-1 to TRBJ2-3; possible D gene TRBD1, 6 bases. V was pared by 3 bases and J by 6 bases, with 19 bases between. This CDR3 contains 16 residues. The germline V gene encodes CDR1 LGHDT and CDR2 YNNKEL (reference sequence). CDR3 sequence reads: CASSQGDTPVLDTQYF. The CDR3 bases are TGTGCCAGCAGCCAGGGGGACACCCCGGTCCTCGATACGCAGTATTTT.

The chain links TRBV2 to TRBJ2-2; TRBD2 is a possible D gene (6 bases). This CDR3 has 13 amino acids. V dropped 8 bases and J dropped 4 bases, with 11 bases sitting between them. CDR1 and CDR2 (germline): SNHLY, FYNNEI. For the CDR3, the DNA is TGTGCCAGCCTCCCGGAGGGCACCGGGGAGCTGTTTTTT. This sequence encodes CASLPEGTGELFF.

V and J are TRBV2 and TRBJ2-6; D may be TRBD1 (5 bases). The CDR3 runs to 14 residues. From germline, CDR1 is SNHLY and CDR2 FYNNEI. Between the trimmed V and J ends, which lost 7 bases and 8 bases, there was a span of 15 bases. The CDR3 loop reads CASIKGIGSNVLTF. In DNA, the CDR3 is TGTGCCAGCATAAAGGGGATAGGTTCCAACGTCCTGACTTTC.

V is TRBV27 and J is TRBJ1-3, with unresolved D. The CDR3 is made up of 15 amino acids. Trimming stripped 3 bases from V and 0 bases from J, with 9 bases between. Germline V lookup: CDR1 MNHEY, CDR2 SMNVEV (reference sequence). The CDR3 nucleotides read TGTGCCAGCAGTTTGAGGCAGAGCTCTGGAAACACCATATATTTT. As protein: CASSLRQSSGNTIYF.

The rearrangement joins TRBV4-2 to TRBJ1-1; D is perhaps TRBD1 (5 bases). With 2 bases removed from V and 6 bases from J, the gap between germline ends came to 7 bases. CDR1 and CDR2 from the germline V gene are LGHNA and YNFKEQ. This CDR3 spans 12 amino acids. The CDR3 loop reads CASSQTTAEAFF. DNA of the CDR3: TGTGCCAGCAGCCAAACGACAGCTGAAGCTTTCTTT.